Shown below are 9 T cell receptor beta chains from a single sample sequenced in a study of blood T cell repertoires in COVID-19. The data were produced by immunoSEQ multiplex PCR, yet TCRdb's version contains in-frame clones alone and is incomplete. The sample holds roughly 220,000 clones, about 86% seen once. The sequenced material came from peripheral blood. These receptors were taken from a woman in her twenties or thirties who had recovered from COVID-19.

The chain has TRBV18 and TRBJ2-4; 9 nucleotides match TRBD2. V shed 3 bases and J 3 bases; nucleotides not matched to a gene: 9. The CDR3 covers 17 residues. Germline V lookup: CDR1 KGHSH, CDR2 LQKENI. The CDR3 DNA is TGTGCCAGCTCACCGTTAGCGGGAGAGGGAGTCAAAAACATTCAGTACTTC. The encoded protein is CASSPLAGEGVKNIQYF.

The V call is TRBV6-1, the J call TRBJ2-1; no definite D call. Germline CDR1 is MNHNS and CDR2 is SASEGT. There are 12 residues in the CDR3. The V end lost 0 bases, the J end lost 13 bases, and 10 bases lay between the germline ends. CDR3 sequence (DNA): TGTGCCAGCAGTGAAGCGAGGCGAGAACAGTTCTTC. Protein product: CASSEARREQFF.

A note on this clone: Mismatch with germline at one junction end may stem from a read error. The V call is TRBV28, the J call TRBJ1-2, with a tentative D call TRBD1 (6 bases). Looked up from germline, CDR1 is MDHEN and CDR2 is SYDVKM. The CDR3 has 14 amino acids. CDR3 protein: CASSSYSGTPKVAF. In DNA, the CDR3 is TGTGCCAGCAGTTCCTACTCCGGGACACCTAAAGTAGCCTTC.

A few counts support this clone. V usage is TRBV2 and J usage is TRBJ2-7, with a tentative D call TRBD1 (6 bases). The CDR3 runs 16 residues. CDR1 SNHLY and CDR2 FYNNEI come from the germline V gene. V lost 3 bases and J lost 2, with 17 bases in between. The CDR3 nucleotides read TGTGCCAGCAGTGAGGGGGCCTCAACAGGACCCTACGAGCAGTACTTC. This encodes CASSEGASTGPYEQYF. Drawing the rest from reference TRBV2 and TRBJ2-7, the complete variable domain is EPEVTQTPSHQVTQMGQEVILRCVPISNHLYFYWYRQILGQKVEFLVSFYNNEISEKSEIFDDQFSVERPDGSNFTLKIRSTKLEDSAMYFCASSEGASTGPYEQYFGPGTRLTVT.

The rearrangement uses TRBV7-9 and TRBJ1-4; 9 bases match TRBD1. V lost 4 bases to trimming and J lost 5 bases; unmatched junction nucleotides: 5. CDR1 and CDR2 (germline): SEHNR, FQNEAQ (reference sequence). The CDR3 has 15 amino acids. For the CDR3, the DNA is TGTGCCAGCAGCTCACCGGGACAGGGAAATGAAAAACTGTTTTTT. Translating it yields CASSSPGQGNEKLFF.

This rearrangement joins TRBV4-1 to TRBJ1-1; the D gene is possibly TRBD1 (5 bases). V dropped 0 bases and J dropped 1 base, with 12 bases sitting between them. Germline loops: CDR1 MGHRA, CDR2 YSYEKL. The CDR3 contains 16 residues. This chain's CDR3 is CASSQDRVVRNTEAFF. CDR3 sequence (DNA): TGCGCCAGCAGCCAAGACAGGGTAGTGAGGAACACTGAAGCTTTCTTT.

CDR3 residues: CATSPRGLAGDGELFF. CDR3 DNA sequence: TGTGCCACCAGTCCGAGGGGGCTAGCGGGAGACGGGGAGCTGTTTTTT. The chain combines TRBV24-1 with TRBJ2-2; 10 positions match TRBD2. Germline CDR1 reads KGHDR; CDR2 reads SFDVKD. The CDR3 has 16 residues. V shed 6 bases and J 7 bases; nucleotides not matched to a gene: 10.

This rearrangement joins TRBV29-1 to TRBJ1-1; D is undetermined. This CDR3 is built from 13 residues. Germline V lookup: CDR1 SQVTM, CDR2 ANQGSEA. Trimming removed 7 bases at V and 0 bases at J, with 12 bases between. The CDR3 DNA reads as TGCAGCGGGCTACACGGGGTGAACACTGAAGCTTTCTTT. It is translated as CSGLHGVNTEAFF.

The CDR3 sequence is CASSRETGGGGSGANVLTF. The CDR3 DNA reads as TGTGCCAGCAGCCGAGAGACAGGGGGCGGAGGGTCTGGGGCCAACGTCCTGACTTTC. This chain connects TRBV3-1 (or the pseudogene TRBV3-2) to TRBJ2-6, with 10 bases aligning to TRBD1. Per the germline V gene, CDR1 is LGHDT and CDR2 is YNNKEL (reference sequence). With V trimmed by 4 bases and J by 1 base, 10 bases remained unmatched. CDR3 length equals 19 residues.